Listed here are 22 T cell receptor beta chains from one sample, sequenced in a study of T cell responses to AZD1222 COVID-19 vaccine. Only in-frame clones appear in the TCRdb table, and some are missing; sequencing was by immunoSEQ multiplex PCR. Of 83,000 or so clones in the sample, more than 70% were seen once. The material was peripheral blood, obtained 28 days after the second AZD1222 dose. The receptors shown here come from an adult who received the AZD1222 COVID-19 vaccine.

The CDR3 sequence: CASSPREGRRNTIYF. As DNA, the CDR3 is TGTGCCAGCAGTCCTCGGGAGGGGCGAAGAAACACCATATATTTT. The chain links TRBV6-5 to TRBJ1-3, with D possibly matching TRBD1 (5 bases). The V gene's germline CDR1 is MNHEY and CDR2 SVGAGI. V was clipped by 5 bases and J by 5 bases, with 16 bases between them. The CDR3 totals 15 residues.

V gene TRBV11-2 combines with J gene TRBJ1-2; D not resolved. CDR1 is SGHAT, CDR2 FQNNGV, per germline. The V and J ends lost 7 bases and 0 bases respectively, with 9 bases between them. The CDR3 is 13 residues long. CDR3 nucleotides: TGTGCCAGCAAGGAGAGGGCTAACTATGGCTACACCTTC. As protein: CASKERANYGYTF. Variable domain in full (rest from reference TRBV11-2 and TRBJ1-2): EAGVAQSPRYKIIEKRQSVAFWCNPISGHATLYWYQQILGQGPKLLIQFQNNGVVDDSQLPKDRFSAERLKGVDSTLKIQPAKLEDSAVYLCASKERANYGYTFGSGTRLTVV.

The chain couples TRBV9 to TRBJ1-1, with D perhaps TRBD1 (6 bases). CDR1 SGDLS and CDR2 YYNGEE come from the germline V gene. The CDR3 loop spans 17 amino acids. The V end lost 0 bases, the J end lost 3 bases, and 18 bases lay between the germline ends. The CDR3 DNA follows: TGTGCCAGCAGCGTAGTGGTCATTCGGGGGGCGGACACTGAAGCTTTCTTT. As protein: CASSVVVIRGADTEAFF.

This chain connects TRBV29-1 to TRBJ1-1; TRBD1 matches 9 bases. This CDR3 is 13 amino acids long. The germline V gene has CDR1 SQVTM and CDR2 ANQGSEA. Germline trimming cut 5 bases from V and 6 bases from J; bases unmatched to any gene: 7. CDR3 nucleotide sequence: TGCAGCGTTTCGAACCGACAGGGGGCTGAAGCTTTCTTT. It encodes CSVSNRQGAEAFF.

The CDR3 DNA reads TGTGCCAGCAGCTTAGCGGTCCGATCCAATTCACCCCTCCACTTT. Translating it yields CASSLAVRSNSPLHF. This chain uses TRBV11-2 with TRBJ1-6, with D unclear. The length of the CDR3 is 15 residues. Trimming removed 1 base at V and 7 bases at J, with 11 bases between. The germline gives CDR1 SGHAT, CDR2 FQNNGV.

This chain joins TRBV6-6 and TRBJ1-3; 8 bases line up with TRBD1. The CDR3 extends over 15 amino acids. The ends lost 4 bases at V and 4 bases at J; junction bases unmatched: 6. Germline-derived CDR1 and CDR2 are MNHNY and SVGAGI (reference sequence). CDR3 sequence (DNA): TGTGCCAGCAGTTCTGGCAGGGGGCTCGGAAACACCATATATTTT. Encoded protein: CASSSGRGLGNTIYF.

The chain couples TRBV20-1 to TRBJ1-6; the match to TRBD1 covers 8 bases. The germline gives CDR1 DFQATT, CDR2 SNEGSKA (reference sequence). This CDR3 has 14 amino acids. V lost 3 bases, J lost 9 bases, and 7 bases stayed unmatched. In DNA form, the CDR3 reads TGCAGTGCTAGTACCGGGACAGGAGGTTCACCCCTCCACTTT. As protein: CSASTGTGGSPLHF.

The chain joins TRBV4-2 to TRBJ2-2, with 7 bases aligning to TRBD1. Losses at the gene ends were 5 bases for V and 5 bases for J; bases not matched to a gene: 11. Germline values: CDR1 LGHNA, CDR2 YNFKEQ. This CDR3 spans 16 amino acids. CDR3 protein: CASSTRGRQLTGELFF. CDR3 nucleotide sequence: TGTGCCAGCAGCACGAGGGGGCGGCAATTGACCGGGGAGCTGTTTTTT.

In this sample, this clone turned up a few times. The rearrangement joins TRBV4-2 to TRBJ2-7; D perhaps matches TRBD2 (6 bases). The CDR3 spans 15 residues. Trimming took 1 base from V and 0 from J, leaving 10 bases between them. CDR1 is LGHNA and CDR2 is YNFKEQ in the germline V gene. CDR3 nucleotide sequence: TGTGCCAGCAGCCAAGCCCTAGCGAACTCCTACGAGCAGTACTTC. Translation: CASSQALANSYEQYF.

CDR3 protein: CASSGGLAVYNEQFF. Here the CDR3 DNA reads TGTGCCAGCAGCGGGGGTCTAGCGGTGTACAATGAGCAGTTCTTC. The V and J genes are TRBV9 and TRBJ2-1; 7 bases align to TRBD2. This CDR3 is built from 15 residues. Per germline, CDR1 SGDLS and CDR2 YYNGEE. The trim removed 3 bases at V and 4 bases at J, leaving 7 bases unmatched. Complete variable domain (other parts from reference TRBV9 and TRBJ2-1): DSGVTQTPKHLITATGQRVTLRCSPRSGDLSVYWYQQSLDQGLQFLIQYYNGEERAKGNILERFSAQQFPDLHSELNLSSLELGDSALYFCASSGGLAVYNEQFFGPGTRLTVL.

The table lists this clone with a count of one. The chain has TRBV4-1 and TRBJ2-3; 10 bases fit TRBD2. CDR3 length equals 17 residues. From germline, CDR1 is MGHRA and CDR2 YSYEKL. J lost 1 base, V lost 0 bases, and 4 bases had no gene match. The CDR3 region is CASSQDQLAGRTDTQYF. The CDR3 DNA reads as TGCGCCAGCAGCCAAGATCAACTAGCGGGGCGCACAGATACGCAGTATTTT.

V is TRBV11-2 and J is TRBJ2-7, with D possibly called TRBD1 or TRBD2 (5 bases each). Germline V gene sequence: CDR1 SGHAT, CDR2 FQNNGV. CDR3 length: 13 amino acids. V was clipped by 0 bases and J by 6 bases, with 9 bases between them. CDR3 region: CASSLDPGGEQYF. The CDR3 region has the DNA TGTGCCAGCAGCTTAGATCCTGGGGGCGAGCAGTACTTC.

The chain is built from TRBV27 and TRBJ2-2; 7 nucleotides line up with TRBD2. This CDR3 has 17 residues. Germline-derived CDR1 and CDR2 are MNHEY and SMNVEV (reference sequence). V dropped 5 bases and J dropped 5; count of bases not matched to a gene: 14. The CDR3 coding sequence is TGTGCCAGCAGTCCCTCCCCTAGCGGAGTTGGGACCGGGGAGCTGTTTTTT. Translating gives CASSPSPSGVGTGELFF.

The V call is TRBV5-1, the J call TRBJ2-7; 8 positions match TRBD2. CDR1 SGHRS and CDR2 YFSETQ come from the germline V gene. V gave up 0 bases and J gave up 5 bases; unmatched junction bases: 10. CDR3 length: 16 residues. The DNA for the CDR3 is TGCGCCAGCAGCTTGGGCACGGGACTAGGAATCAACGAGCAGTACTTC. Translating gives CASSLGTGLGINEQYF.

The genes are TRBV6-5 and TRBJ1-1, with D possibly TRBD1 on 6 matching bases. The CDR3 sequence is 14 residues long. Germline V lookup: CDR1 MNHEY, CDR2 SVGAGI. V was pared by 5 bases and J by 1 base, with 11 bases between. The CDR3 DNA reads TGTGCCAGCAGTCAAATACAGGGGAACACTGAAGCTTTCTTT. This encodes CASSQIQGNTEAFF.

The chain is built from TRBV7-6 and TRBJ2-1; 7 bases align to TRBD1. This CDR3 is built from 15 residues. Germline CDR1 is SGHVS and CDR2 is FNYEAQ. V was clipped by 1 base and J by 4 bases; unmatched bases: 4. The CDR3 region has the DNA TGTGCCAGCAGCTTAGACAGGGGTTCTTACAATGAGCAGTTCTTC. It codes for CASSLDRGSYNEQFF.

This chain uses TRBV11-2 with TRBJ1-3, with 10 positions matching TRBD1. In germline, CDR1 is SGHAT, CDR2 FQNNGV. V shed 5 bases, J shed 1 base, and the junction held 5 bases outside the gene matches. This CDR3 has 16 residues. The CDR3 protein is CASSPRTGGSGNTIYF. CDR3 coding DNA: TGTGCCAGCAGCCCAAGGACAGGGGGTTCTGGAAACACCATATATTTT.

This sequence joins TRBV13 and TRBJ2-1, with D perhaps matching TRBD2 (6 bases). The germline V gene encodes CDR1 PRHDT and CDR2 FYEKMQ (reference sequence). This CDR3 has 19 residues. The V and J ends lost 4 bases and 3 bases respectively, with 25 bases between them. CDR3 nucleotide sequence: TGTGCCAGCAGCTGGGTGGGAGGTGGATCTTCACCTTACTACAATGAGCAGTTCTTC. Encoded protein: CASSWVGGGSSPYYNEQFF. The whole variable domain, filled in from reference TRBV13 and TRBJ2-1, reads AAGVIQSPRHLIKEKRETATLKCYPIPRHDTVYWYQQGPGQDPQFLISFYEKMQSDKGSIPDRFSAQQFSDYHSELNMSSLELGDSALYFCASSWVGGGSSPYYNEQFFGPGTRLTVL.

The CDR3 DNA sequence: TGCGCCAGCAGCCAAGACAGGGATCAGCCCCAGCATTTT. As protein: CASSQDRDQPQHF. This sequence joins TRBV4-1 and TRBJ1-5, with D maybe TRBD1 (5 bases). Germline V gives CDR1 MGHRA, CDR2 YSYEKL. The CDR3 has 13 amino acids. V gave up 0 bases and J gave up 5 bases, with 5 bases separating them.

V and J are TRBV18 and TRBJ1-6, with TRBD1 as a possible D gene (5 bases). Germline values: CDR1 KGHSH, CDR2 LQKENI. Trimming shortened V by 6 bases and J by 6 bases, and 21 bases separated the two germline ends. This CDR3 spans 17 amino acids. The CDR3 DNA sequence: TGTGCCAGCTCTAAACGTCAGGGCCCAGGTTCTAATTCACCCCTCCACTTT. It yields the protein CASSKRQGPGSNSPLHF.

This chain uses TRBV15 with TRBJ2-5, with D perhaps matching TRBD2 (5 bases). Germline CDR1 reads LNHNV; CDR2 reads YYDKDF (reference sequence). V dropped 0 bases and J dropped 5 bases, with 13 bases sitting between them. CDR3 length equals 15 residues. As DNA, the CDR3 is TGTGCCACCAGCAGAGATCTTGAGGGCTGGGAGACCCAGTACTTC. This gives the protein CATSRDLEGWETQYF.

The chain recombines TRBV29-1 with TRBJ2-3; tentative D call: TRBD2 (6 bases). The V and J ends lost 0 bases and 4 bases respectively, with 14 bases between them. CDR1 and CDR2 (germline): SQVTM, ANQGSEA. This CDR3 spans 15 amino acids. CDR3 bases: TGCAGCGTTGAAGATCCGACTAGATCTCCAGATACGCAGTATTTT. This sequence encodes CSVEDPTRSPDTQYF.